The present TCR beta chain was sequenced within a study of T cells in Graves' hyperthyroidism and ophthalmopathy. Regions amplified from RNA transcripts were the TCR beta CDR3 regions. The study used the HTBI primer set for a first-round RT-PCR of the TCR CDR3. TCRdb itself ran the multiplex PCR reads through MiXCR, one entry per CDR3 protein. The table records almost 350,000 distinct CDR3 sequences, roughly 18% of them present only once. This clonotype was counted at least ten times. Sequenced input: blood. This TCR came from a woman aged 40 to 50 with Graves' ophthalmopathy.

The CDR3 DNA is TGCGCCAGCAGCTTCAATAGCGGGGCGTCCTACGAGCAGTACTTC. Its protein is CASSFNSGASYEQYF. The chain has TRBV5-1 and TRBJ2-7, with 8 bases lining up with TRBD2. Germline lookup yields CDR1 SGHRS and CDR2 YFSETQ. Trimming took 2 bases from V and 1 from J; bases not matched to a gene: 5. The CDR3 is 15 amino acids.